A selection of T cell receptor beta chains follows, all from one sample in a study of identical twins. A single record per CDR3 protein comes from TCRdb applying MiXCR to the 5' RACE reads. The sample carries some 590,000 distinct CDR3 sequences, just under 10% recorded once. This sample also appeared in a second study, on yellow fever vaccine responses in identical twins.

Sequenced sample: PBMCs. Source of these receptors: a woman aged 18-30 years in good health. CDR3s include the opening cysteine and the closing phenylalanine or tryptophan. D genes are given only for firm matches. Where a row states a size, it is once, few, many or the class of an expanded clone; other rows omit it.

clone_size j_call v_call d_call cdr3_nt cdr3_aa
many TRBJ1-1 TRBV15 TRBD1 TGTGCCACCAGCAGCACAACAGGGGTGGGCACTGAAGCTTTCTTT CATSSTTGVGTEAFF
few TRBJ2-2 TRBV4-1 . TGCGCCAGCAGCAAGCCCCCCGGGGCCGGGGAGCTGTTTTTT CASSKPPGAGELFF
. TRBJ2-3 TRBV12-3/TRBV12-4 . TGTGCCAGCAGTTTCTTTCAGCTACAGTATTTT CASSFFQLQYF
many TRBJ2-1 TRBV12-3/TRBV12-4 . TGTGCCAGCAGTTCACCCCAAACGAGGGGTTTTCTGGATGAGCAGTTCTTC CASSSPQTRGFLDEQFF
. TRBJ2-7 TRBV12-3/TRBV12-4 TRBD1 TGTGCCAGCAGTTCGCAGGACAGGGTATCAACCTACGAGCAGTACTTC CASSSQDRVSTYEQYF
few TRBJ2-4 TRBV28 TRBD1 TGTGCCAGCAGTTTCTCCGGGACAGGGAAAAAAAACATTCAGTACTTC CASSFSGTGKKNIQYF
. TRBJ2-5 TRBV28 . TGTGCCAGCAGTTTGTCCCCGGGCGAGTGGAGGGAGACCCAGTACTTC CASSLSPGEWRETQYF
few TRBJ2-5 TRBV27 TRBD2 TGTGCCAGCAGCTCACTAGCGGAAGGCCAAGAGACCCAGTACTTC CASSSLAEGQETQYF
. TRBJ2-2 TRBV7-9 . TGTGCCGGGATGGGGGAGAACACCGGGGAGCTGTTTTTT CAGMGENTGELFF
many TRBJ2-2 TRBV4-2 TRBD2 TGTGCCAGCAGCCAAGAATTTGGACTAGCTTACCCCGGGGAGCTGTTTTTT CASSQEFGLAYPGELFF
many TRBJ1-6 TRBV7-8 . TGTGCCAGCAGCTTAGACAGGAATTCACCCCTCCACTTT CASSLDRNSPLHF
. TRBJ1-3 TRBV10-3 TRBD1 TGTGCCATCAGAGCGGACAGGGGGAATGGAAACACCATATATTTT CAIRADRGNGNTIYF
. TRBJ2-7 TRBV20-1 . TGCAGTGGGGCGGGGCCCCGTGGCGACGAGCAGTACTTC CSGAGPRGDEQYF
few TRBJ1-4 TRBV20-1 . TGCAGTGCTAGAGATTCTCGCACATCTGCAACTAATGAAAAACTGTTTTTT CSARDSRTSATNEKLFF
many TRBJ2-5 TRBV7-8 TRBD2 TGTGCCAGCAGCCCTCCCTATAGCGGGAGTCGGGAGACCCAGTACTTC CASSPPYSGSRETQYF
few TRBJ2-7 TRBV7-2 . TGTGCCAGCAGCTTATCGGATTTCTCCTACGAGCAGTACTTC CASSLSDFSYEQYF
few TRBJ2-7 TRBV20-1 TRBD2 TGCAGTGCTAGAGATAGGGGGGGGCTAGCGGGAGAATCCTACGAGCAGTACTTC CSARDRGGLAGESYEQYF
many TRBJ2-7 TRBV3-1 . TGTGCCAGCAGCCACGTCAGCACAGTCACCTACGAGCAGTACTTC CASSHVSTVTYEQYF
. TRBJ2-7 TRBV29-1 TRBD2 TGCAGCGTCCGCGGAATATATAGCGGGAGGCACTACGAGCAGTACTTC CSVRGIYSGRHYEQYF
. TRBJ2-5 TRBV23-1 . TGCGCCAGCAACTCGGGAGTTCCGAGGACCCAGTACTTC CASNSGVPRTQYF
. TRBJ2-3 TRBV20-1 . TGCAGTGCTAGAGTCAGGGTGACAGATACGCAGTATTTT CSARVRVTDTQYF
few TRBJ2-2 TRBV5-1 . TGCGCCGGAAGGAGCGTTGGGGGCGCGGGCACCGGGGAGCTGTTTTTT CAGRSVGGAGTGELFF
few TRBJ1-3 TRBV5-1 . TGCGCCAGCAGCTTGGCCAGGGCAGGGGCTGGAAACACCATATATTTT CASSLARAGAGNTIYF
many TRBJ2-1 TRBV3-1 . TGTGCCAGCAGCCAATCTAGGCGACACTACAATGAGCAGTTCTTC CASSQSRRHYNEQFF